This record looks at one TCR beta chain sequence and its context. The data stem from a study of blood T cell repertoires in COVID-19. Only in-frame clones appear in the TCRdb table, and some are missing; sequencing was by immunoSEQ multiplex PCR. The sample records approximately 250,000 clones, around four fifths being singletons. The TCR comes from a man in his 60s with acute or convalescent COVID-19. Sequences were obtained from peripheral blood.

The CDR3 is CAWSTDSSNQPQHF. CDR3 bases: TGTGCCTGGAGTACGGACAGTAGCAATCAGCCCCAGCATTTT. The chain recombines TRBV30 with TRBJ1-5; D is perhaps TRBD1 (6 bases). The V gene lost 2 bases and the J gene lost 0 bases, with 8 bases spanning the gap. The length of the CDR3 is 14 residues. Germline V lookup: CDR1 GTSNPN, CDR2 SVGIG (reference sequence).